The clone carrying this T cell receptor beta chain is medium-sized by share. Its target is not known. These data are taken from a study of T and B cells in COVID-19 patients. Study summary: Blood was sampled from COVID-19 patients who were either actively infected or recovered. Of about 20 active-infection patients, approximately 12 were critically ill with mechanical ventilation or extracorporeal membrane oxygenation. Study-level findings and limits: Sorted SARS-CoV-2-responsive or tetramer+ T cells and CD4+, regulatory and CD8+ subsets were not yet sequenced.

BIOMED2 TRB-A/B primer pools were used in multiplex TRB PCR. One entry per CDR3 protein, called by TCRdb with MiXCR from the multiplex PCR reads. The sample includes approximately 4,600 distinct CDR3 sequences, under 30% of them seen just once. This CDR3 has 16 amino acids. Trimming left V 9 bases short and J 3 bases short, with 20 bases between. From germline, CDR1 is LNHDA and CDR2 SQIVND (reference sequence). Each TRB amplification used roughly 230-550 ng of genomic DNA from blood. Sequenced: blood. This sequence joins TRBV19 and TRBJ2-2, with D possibly called TRBD1 or TRBD2 (5 bases each). The TCR was taken from a human donor with active COVID-19. CDR3: CASLRGTLLHTGELFF. CDR3 nucleotides: TGTGCCAGCCTGAGGGGAACTCTCCTGCACACCGGGGAGCTGTTTTTT.